This T cell receptor (beta chain) was recorded in a study of T cells after yellow fever vaccination. A universal primer site and UMIs were added as TCR cDNA was made by 5'RACE template switching. A single record per CDR3 protein comes from TCRdb applying MiXCR to the 5' RACE reads. The sample contains around 320,000 distinct CDR3 sequences, 8.7% of which appear only once. Germline CDR1 SGHAT, CDR2 FQNNGV. The junction had 16 bases not matched to a gene; V was cut back by 4 bases and J by 7 bases. This CDR3 is built from 19 residues. This clonotype came up a few times. The antigen is not known. Study-wide findings and caveats: A weaker but faster secondary response was observed, peaking on day 5 versus 15.

The chain recombines TRBV11-2 with TRBJ2-1; 13 bases are a match to TRBD2. The TCR was taken from a man in his late teens or twenties who received the YFV17D yellow fever vaccine. The sequencing here drew on CD4+ T cells sorted from PBMCs, taken 5 days after the yellow fever booster vaccination. CDR3 sequence (DNA): TGTGCCAGCAGCTCCCTCTACAAACTAGCGGGGGGGCTGAGGAATGAGCAGTTCTTC. Translated: CASSSLYKLAGGLRNEQFF.